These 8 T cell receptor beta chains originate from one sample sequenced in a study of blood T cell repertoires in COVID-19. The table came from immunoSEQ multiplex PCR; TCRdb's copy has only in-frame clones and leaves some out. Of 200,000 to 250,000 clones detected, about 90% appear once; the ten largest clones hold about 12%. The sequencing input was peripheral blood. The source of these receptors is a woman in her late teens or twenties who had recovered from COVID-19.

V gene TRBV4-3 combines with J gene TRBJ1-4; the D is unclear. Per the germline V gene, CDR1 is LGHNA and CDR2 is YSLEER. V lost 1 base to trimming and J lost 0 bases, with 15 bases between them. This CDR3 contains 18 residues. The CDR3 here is CASSQAFPGGTTNEKLFF. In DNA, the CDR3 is TGCGCCAGCAGCCAAGCATTTCCGGGAGGTACAACTAATGAAAAACTGTTTTTT.

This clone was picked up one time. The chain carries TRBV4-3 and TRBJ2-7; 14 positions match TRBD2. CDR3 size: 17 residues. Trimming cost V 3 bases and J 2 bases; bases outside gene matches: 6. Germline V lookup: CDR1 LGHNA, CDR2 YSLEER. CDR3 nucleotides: TGCGCCAGCAGCCACCGACTAGCGGGAGGGCCAGCCTACGAGCAGTACTTC. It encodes CASSHRLAGGPAYEQYF.

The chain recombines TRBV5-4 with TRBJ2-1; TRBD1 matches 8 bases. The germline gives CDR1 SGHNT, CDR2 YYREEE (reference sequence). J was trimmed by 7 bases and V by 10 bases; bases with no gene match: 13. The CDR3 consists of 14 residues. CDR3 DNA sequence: TGTGCCGGAGGACAGGGCCCCCCTACAAATGAGCAGTTCTTC. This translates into CAGGQGPPTNEQFF.

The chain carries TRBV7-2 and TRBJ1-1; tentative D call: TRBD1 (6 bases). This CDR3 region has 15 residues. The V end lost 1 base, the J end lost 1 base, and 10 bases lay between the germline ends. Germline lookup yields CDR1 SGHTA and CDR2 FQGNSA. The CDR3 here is CASSLGGTRNTEAFF. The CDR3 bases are TGTGCCAGCAGCTTAGGTGGGACAAGGAACACTGAAGCTTTCTTT.

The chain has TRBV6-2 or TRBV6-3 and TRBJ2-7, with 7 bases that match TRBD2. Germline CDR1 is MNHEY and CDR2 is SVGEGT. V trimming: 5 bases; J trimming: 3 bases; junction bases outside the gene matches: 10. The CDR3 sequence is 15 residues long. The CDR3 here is CASSKSSGAGYEQYF. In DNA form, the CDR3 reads TGTGCCAGCAGTAAGAGCAGCGGGGCAGGCTACGAGCAGTACTTC.

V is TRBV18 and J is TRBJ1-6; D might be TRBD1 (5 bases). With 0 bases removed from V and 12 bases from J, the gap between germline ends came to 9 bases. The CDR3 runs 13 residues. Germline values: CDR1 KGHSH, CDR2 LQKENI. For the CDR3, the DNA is TGTGCCAGCTCACCACCGGGGCGGGGACCCCTCCACTTT. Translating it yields CASSPPGRGPLHF.

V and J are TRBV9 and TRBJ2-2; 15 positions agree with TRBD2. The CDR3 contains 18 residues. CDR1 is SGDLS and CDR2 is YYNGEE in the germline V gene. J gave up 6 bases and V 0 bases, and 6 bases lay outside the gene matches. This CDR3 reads CASSVGGLAGGPAGELFF. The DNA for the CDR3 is TGTGCCAGCAGCGTAGGAGGACTAGCGGGAGGGCCCGCCGGGGAGCTGTTTTTT.

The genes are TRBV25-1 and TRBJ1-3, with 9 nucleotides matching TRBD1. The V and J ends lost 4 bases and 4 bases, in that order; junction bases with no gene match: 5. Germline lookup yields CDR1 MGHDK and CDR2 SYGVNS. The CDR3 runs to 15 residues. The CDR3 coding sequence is TGTGCCAGCAGTGGCCGGGACAGGGCAGGAAACACCATATATTTT. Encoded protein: CASSGRDRAGNTIYF.